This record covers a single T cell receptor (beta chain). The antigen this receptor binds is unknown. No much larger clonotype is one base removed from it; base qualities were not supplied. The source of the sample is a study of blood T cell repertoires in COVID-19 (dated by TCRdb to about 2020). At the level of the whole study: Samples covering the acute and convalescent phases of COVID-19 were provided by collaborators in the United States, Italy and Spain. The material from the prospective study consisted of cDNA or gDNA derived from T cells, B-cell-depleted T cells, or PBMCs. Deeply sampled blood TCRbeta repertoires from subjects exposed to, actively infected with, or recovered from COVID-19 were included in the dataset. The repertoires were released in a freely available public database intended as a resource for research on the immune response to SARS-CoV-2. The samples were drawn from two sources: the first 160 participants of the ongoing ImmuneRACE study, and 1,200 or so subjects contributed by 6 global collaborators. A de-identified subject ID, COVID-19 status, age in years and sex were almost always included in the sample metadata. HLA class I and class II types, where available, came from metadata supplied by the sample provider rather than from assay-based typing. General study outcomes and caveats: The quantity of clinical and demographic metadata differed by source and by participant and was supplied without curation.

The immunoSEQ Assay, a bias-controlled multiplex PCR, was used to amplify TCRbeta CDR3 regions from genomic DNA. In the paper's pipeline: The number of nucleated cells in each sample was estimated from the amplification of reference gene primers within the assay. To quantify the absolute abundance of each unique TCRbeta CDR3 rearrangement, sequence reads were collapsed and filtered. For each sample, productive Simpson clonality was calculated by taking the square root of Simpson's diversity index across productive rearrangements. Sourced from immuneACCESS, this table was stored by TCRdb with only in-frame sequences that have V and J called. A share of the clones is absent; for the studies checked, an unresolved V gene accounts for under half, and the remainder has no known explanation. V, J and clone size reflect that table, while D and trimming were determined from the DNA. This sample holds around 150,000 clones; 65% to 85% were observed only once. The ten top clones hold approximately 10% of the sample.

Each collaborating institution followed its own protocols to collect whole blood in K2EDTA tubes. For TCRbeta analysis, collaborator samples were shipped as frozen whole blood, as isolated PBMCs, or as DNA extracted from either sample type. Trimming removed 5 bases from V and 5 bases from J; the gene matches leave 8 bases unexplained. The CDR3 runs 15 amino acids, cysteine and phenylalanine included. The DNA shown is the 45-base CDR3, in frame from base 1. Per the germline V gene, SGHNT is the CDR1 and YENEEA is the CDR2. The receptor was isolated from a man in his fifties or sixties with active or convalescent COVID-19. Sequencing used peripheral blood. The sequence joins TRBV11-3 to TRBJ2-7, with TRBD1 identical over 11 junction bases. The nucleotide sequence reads TGTGCCAGCAGCCCCGGACAGGGGGCGGGCGACGAGCAGTACTTC. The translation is CASSPGQGAGDEQYF.